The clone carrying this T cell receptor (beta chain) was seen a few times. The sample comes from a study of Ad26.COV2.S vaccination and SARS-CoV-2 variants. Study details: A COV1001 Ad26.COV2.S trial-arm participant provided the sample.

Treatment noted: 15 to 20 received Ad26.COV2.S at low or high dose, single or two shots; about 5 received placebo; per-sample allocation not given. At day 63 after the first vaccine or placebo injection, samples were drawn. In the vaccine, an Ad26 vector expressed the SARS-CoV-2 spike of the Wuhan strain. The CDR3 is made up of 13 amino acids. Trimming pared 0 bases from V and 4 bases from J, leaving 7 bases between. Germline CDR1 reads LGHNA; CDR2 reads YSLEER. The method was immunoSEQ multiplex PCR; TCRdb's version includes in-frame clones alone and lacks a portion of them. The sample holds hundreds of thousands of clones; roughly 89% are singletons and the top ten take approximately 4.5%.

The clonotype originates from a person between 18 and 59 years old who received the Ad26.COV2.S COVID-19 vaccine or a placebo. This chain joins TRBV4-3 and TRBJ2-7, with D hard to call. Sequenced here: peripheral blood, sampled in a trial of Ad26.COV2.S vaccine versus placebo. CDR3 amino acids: CASSQELGYEQYF. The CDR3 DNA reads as TGCGCCAGCAGCCAAGAATTAGGGTACGAGCAGTACTTC.